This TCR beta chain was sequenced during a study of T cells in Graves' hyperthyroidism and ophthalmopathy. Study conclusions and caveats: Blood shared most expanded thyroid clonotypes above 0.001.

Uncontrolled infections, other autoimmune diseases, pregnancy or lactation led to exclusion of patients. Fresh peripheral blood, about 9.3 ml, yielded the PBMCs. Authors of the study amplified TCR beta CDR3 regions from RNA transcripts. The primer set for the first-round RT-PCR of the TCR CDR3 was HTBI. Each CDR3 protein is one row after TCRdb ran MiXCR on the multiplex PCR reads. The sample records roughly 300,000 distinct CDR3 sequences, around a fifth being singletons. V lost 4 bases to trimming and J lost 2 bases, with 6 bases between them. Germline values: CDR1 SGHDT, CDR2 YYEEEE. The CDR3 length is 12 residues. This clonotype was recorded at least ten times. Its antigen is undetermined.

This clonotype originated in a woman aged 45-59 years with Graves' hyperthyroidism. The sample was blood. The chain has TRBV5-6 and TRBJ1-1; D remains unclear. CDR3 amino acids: CASSRDNTEAFF. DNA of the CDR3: TGTGCCAGCAGCCGCGATAACACTGAAGCTTTCTTT.